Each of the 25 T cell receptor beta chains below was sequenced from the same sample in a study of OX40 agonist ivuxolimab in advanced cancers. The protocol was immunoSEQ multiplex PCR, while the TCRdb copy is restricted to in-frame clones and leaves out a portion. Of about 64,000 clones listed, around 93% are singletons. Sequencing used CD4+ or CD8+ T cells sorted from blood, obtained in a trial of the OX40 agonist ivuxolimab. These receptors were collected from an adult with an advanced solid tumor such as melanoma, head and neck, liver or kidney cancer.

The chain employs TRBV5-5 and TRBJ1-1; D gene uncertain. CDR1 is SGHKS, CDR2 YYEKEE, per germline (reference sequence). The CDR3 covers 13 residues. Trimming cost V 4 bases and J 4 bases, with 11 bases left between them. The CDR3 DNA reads TGTGCCAGCAGCCCCCGCCAGGTCACTGAAGCTTTCTTT. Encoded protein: CASSPRQVTEAFF.

The CDR3, as DNA: TGTGCCTGGATGCGAGATCCCGGGGACAGTCACTACGAGCAGTACTTC. Translating it yields CAWMRDPGDSHYEQYF. V is TRBV30 and J is TRBJ2-7, with 7 nucleotides matching TRBD1. The ends lost 4 bases at V and 3 bases at J; junction bases unmatched: 15. Germline assignment: CDR1 GTSNPN and CDR2 SVGIG (reference sequence). The CDR3 totals 16 residues.

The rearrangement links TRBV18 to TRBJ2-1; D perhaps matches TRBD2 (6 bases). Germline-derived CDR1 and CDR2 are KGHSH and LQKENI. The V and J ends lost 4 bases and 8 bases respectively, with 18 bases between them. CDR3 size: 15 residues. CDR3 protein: CASSLGLLSGDEQFF. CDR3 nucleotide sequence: TGTGCCAGCTCACTAGGACTTCTCTCGGGGGATGAGCAGTTCTTC.

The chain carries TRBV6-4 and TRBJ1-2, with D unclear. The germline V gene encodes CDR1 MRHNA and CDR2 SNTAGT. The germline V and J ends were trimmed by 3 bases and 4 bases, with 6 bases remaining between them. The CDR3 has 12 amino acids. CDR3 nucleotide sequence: TGTGCCAGCAGTGAGGTCGGCTATGGCTACACCTTC. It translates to CASSEVGYGYTF.

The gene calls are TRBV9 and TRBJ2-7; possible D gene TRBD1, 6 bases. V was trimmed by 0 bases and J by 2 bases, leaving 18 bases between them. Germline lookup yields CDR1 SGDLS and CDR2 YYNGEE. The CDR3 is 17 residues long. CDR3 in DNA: TGTGCCAGCAGCGTAGGGGCCCTCACAGGGACCCCCTACGAGCAGTACTTC. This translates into CASSVGALTGTPYEQYF.

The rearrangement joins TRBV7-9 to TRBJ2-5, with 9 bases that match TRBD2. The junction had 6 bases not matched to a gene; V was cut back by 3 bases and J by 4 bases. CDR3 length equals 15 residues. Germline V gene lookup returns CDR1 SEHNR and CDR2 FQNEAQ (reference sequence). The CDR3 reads CASSFLAGDLETQYF. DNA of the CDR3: TGTGCCAGCAGCTTTTTAGCGGGAGATCTAGAGACCCAGTACTTC. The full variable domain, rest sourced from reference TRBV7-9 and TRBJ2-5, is DTGVSQNPRHKITKRGQNVTFRCDPISEHNRLYWYRQTLGQGPEFLTYFQNEAQLEKSRLLSDRFSAERPKGSFSTLEIQRTEQGDSAMYLCASSFLAGDLETQYFGPGTRLLVL.

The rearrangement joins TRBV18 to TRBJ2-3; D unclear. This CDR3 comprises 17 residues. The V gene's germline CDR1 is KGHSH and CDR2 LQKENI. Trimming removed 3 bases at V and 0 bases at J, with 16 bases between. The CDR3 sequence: CASSPYRDISSTDTQYF. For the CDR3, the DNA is TGTGCCAGCTCACCTTACAGAGACATATCTAGCACAGATACGCAGTATTTT.

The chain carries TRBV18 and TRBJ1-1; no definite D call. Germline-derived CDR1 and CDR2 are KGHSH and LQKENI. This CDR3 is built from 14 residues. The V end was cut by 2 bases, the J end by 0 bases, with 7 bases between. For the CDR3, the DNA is TGTGCCAGCTCACCAGGACTGCTGAACACTGAAGCTTTCTTT. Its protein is CASSPGLLNTEAFF.

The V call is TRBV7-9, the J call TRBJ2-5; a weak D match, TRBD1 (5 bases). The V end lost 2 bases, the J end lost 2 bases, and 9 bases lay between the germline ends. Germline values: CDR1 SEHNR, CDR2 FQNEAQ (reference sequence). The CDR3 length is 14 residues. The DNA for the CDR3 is TGTGCCAGCAGCTTAAAAGGGGATCAAGAGACCCAGTACTTC. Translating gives CASSLKGDQETQYF.

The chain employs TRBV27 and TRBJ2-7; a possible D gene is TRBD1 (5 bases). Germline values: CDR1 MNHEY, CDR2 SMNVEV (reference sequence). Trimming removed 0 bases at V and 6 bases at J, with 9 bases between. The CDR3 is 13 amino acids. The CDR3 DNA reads TGTGCCAGCAGTTTATCGGTGGGGCTCGAGCAGTACTTC. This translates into CASSLSVGLEQYF.

The CDR3 bases are TGTGCCAGCAGCTTGACCAGCGGGCAAGAGACCCAGTACTTC. Translating it yields CASSLTSGQETQYF. J is TRBJ2-5 and V is TRBV11-3; D perhaps matches TRBD2 (6 bases). Germline lookup yields CDR1 SGHNT and CDR2 YENEEA. V was cut by 3 bases and J by 2 bases, with 10 bases left in between. CDR3 length: 14 amino acids.

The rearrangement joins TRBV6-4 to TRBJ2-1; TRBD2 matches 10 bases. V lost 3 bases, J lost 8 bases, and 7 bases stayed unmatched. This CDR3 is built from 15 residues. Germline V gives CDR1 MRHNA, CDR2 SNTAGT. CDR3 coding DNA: TGTGCCAGCAGTGAATCGGTAGCGGGAGGAGATGAGCAGTTCTTC. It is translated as CASSESVAGGDEQFF.

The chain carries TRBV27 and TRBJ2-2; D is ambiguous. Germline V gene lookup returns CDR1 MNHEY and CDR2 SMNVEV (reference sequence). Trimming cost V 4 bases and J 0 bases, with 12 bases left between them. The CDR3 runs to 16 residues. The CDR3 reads CASSSNRHTNTGELFF. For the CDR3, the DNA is TGTGCCAGCAGTTCGAATCGACATACGAACACCGGGGAGCTGTTTTTT.

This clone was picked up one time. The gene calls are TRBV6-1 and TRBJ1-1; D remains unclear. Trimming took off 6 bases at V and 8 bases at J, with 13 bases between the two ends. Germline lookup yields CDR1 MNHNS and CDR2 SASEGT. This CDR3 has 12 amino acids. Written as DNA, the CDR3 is TGTGCCAGCAGCGCATCCGGGTTGGAAGCTTTCTTT. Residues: CASSASGLEAFF.

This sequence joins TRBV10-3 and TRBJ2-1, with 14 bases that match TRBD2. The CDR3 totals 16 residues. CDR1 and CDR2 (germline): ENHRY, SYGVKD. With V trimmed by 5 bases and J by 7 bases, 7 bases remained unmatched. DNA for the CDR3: TGTGCCATCAGTCCCGGGACTAGCGGGAGTTCGAATGAGCAGTTCTTC. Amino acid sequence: CAISPGTSGSSNEQFF.

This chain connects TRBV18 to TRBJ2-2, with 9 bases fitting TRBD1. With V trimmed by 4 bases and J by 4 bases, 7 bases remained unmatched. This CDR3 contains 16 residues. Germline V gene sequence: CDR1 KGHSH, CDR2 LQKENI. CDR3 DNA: TGTGCCAGCTCACAGGGACAGGGCTCGGTCACCGGGGAGCTGTTTTTT. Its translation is CASSQGQGSVTGELFF.

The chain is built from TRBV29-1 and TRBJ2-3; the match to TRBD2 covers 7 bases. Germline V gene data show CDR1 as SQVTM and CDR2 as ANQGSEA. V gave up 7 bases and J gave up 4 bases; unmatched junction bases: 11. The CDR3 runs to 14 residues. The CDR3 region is CSGGVAGAADTQYF. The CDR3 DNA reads TGCAGCGGTGGAGTCGCGGGAGCGGCAGATACGCAGTATTTT.

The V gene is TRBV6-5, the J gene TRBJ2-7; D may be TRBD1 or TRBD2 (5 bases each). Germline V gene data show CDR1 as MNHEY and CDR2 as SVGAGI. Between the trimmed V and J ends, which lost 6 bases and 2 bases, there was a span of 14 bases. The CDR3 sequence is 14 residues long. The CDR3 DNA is TGTGCCAGCAGGTATGGGGACGGCCCCTACGAGCAGTACTTC. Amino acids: CASRYGDGPYEQYF.

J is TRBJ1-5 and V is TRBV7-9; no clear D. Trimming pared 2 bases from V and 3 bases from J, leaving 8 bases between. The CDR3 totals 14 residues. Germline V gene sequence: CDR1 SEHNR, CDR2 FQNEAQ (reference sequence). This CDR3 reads CASSLSSSNQPQHF. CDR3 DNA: TGTGCCAGCAGCTTATCAAGTTCCAATCAGCCCCAGCATTTT.

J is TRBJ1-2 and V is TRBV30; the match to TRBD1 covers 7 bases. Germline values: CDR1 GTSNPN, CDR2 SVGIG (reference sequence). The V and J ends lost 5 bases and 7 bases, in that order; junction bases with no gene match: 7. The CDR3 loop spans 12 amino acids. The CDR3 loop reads CAWGGGSRGYTF. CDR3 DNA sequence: TGTGCCTGGGGAGGGGGCAGTCGTGGCTACACCTTC. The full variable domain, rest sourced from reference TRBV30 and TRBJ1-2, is SQTIHQWPATLVQPVGSPLSLECTVEGTSNPNLYWYRQAAGRGLQLLFYSVGIGQISSEVPQNLSASRPQDRQFILSSKKLLLSDSGFYLCAWGGGSRGYTFGSGTRLTVV.

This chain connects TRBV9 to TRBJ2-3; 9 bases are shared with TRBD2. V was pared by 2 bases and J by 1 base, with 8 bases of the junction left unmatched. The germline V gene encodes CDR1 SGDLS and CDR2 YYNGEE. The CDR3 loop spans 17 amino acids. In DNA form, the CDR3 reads TGTGCCAGCAGCGTTCGAGCGGGAGGAAGTGGCACAGATACGCAGTATTTT. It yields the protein CASSVRAGGSGTDTQYF.

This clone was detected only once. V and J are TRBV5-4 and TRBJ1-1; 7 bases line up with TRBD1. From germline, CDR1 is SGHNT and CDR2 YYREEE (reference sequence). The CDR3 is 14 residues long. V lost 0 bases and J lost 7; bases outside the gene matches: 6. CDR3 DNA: TGTGCCAGCAGCTTGGACAGGGGTAATAGTGAAGCTTTCTTT. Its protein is CASSLDRGNSEAFF.

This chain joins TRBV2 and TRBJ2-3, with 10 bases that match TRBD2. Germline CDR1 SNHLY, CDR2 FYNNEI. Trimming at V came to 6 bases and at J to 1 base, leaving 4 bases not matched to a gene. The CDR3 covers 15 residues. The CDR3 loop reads CASSLLAGRTDTQYF. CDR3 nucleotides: TGTGCCAGCAGCTTACTAGCGGGACGCACAGATACGCAGTATTTT. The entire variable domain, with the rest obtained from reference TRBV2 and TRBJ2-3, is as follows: EPEVTQTPSHQVTQMGQEVILRCVPISNHLYFYWYRQILGQKVEFLVSFYNNEISEKSEIFDDQFSVERPDGSNFTLKIRSTKLEDSAMYFCASSLLAGRTDTQYFGPGTRLTVL.

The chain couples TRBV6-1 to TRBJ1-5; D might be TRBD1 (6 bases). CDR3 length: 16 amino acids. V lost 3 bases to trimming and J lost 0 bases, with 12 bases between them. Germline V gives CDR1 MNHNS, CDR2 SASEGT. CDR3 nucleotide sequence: TGTGCCAGCAGTGATATAAACAGGGCTAGCAATCAGCCCCAGCATTTT. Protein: CASSDINRASNQPQHF.

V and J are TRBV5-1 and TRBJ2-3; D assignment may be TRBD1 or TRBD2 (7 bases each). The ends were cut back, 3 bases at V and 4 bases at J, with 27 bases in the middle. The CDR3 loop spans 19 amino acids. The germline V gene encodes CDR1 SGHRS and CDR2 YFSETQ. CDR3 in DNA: TGCGCCAGCAGCTCCCGACAGGGAGGGGACTCTTGGTCATCAGATACGCAGTATTTT. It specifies CASSSRQGGDSWSSDTQYF. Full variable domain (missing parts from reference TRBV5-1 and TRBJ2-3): KAGVTQTPRYLIKTRGQQVTLSCSPISGHRSVSWYQQTPGQGLQFLFEYFSETQRNKGNFPGRFSGRQFSNSRSEMNVSTLELGDSALYLCASSSRQGGDSWSSDTQYFGPGTRLTVL.